This T cell receptor (beta chain) was documented in a study of control samples from healthy donors and cancer patients. The count of this clone is one. This table comes from immunoSEQ multiplex PCR, and its TCRdb copy is limited to in-frame clones, with some not included. The sample gives over 85,000 clones, around nine tenths of which show up once; about 9.5% is in the top ten. The receptor's source is a woman in her fifties or sixties with colorectal cancer. Sample: PBMCs.

In DNA form, the CDR3 reads TGCAGCGTTGATTTACCGGGGGCGGTAGGCTACACCTTC. The encoded protein is CSVDLPGAVGYTF. The J gene is TRBJ1-2, the V gene TRBV29-1; possibly TRBD1 for D (6 bases). Germline V gene lookup returns CDR1 SQVTM and CDR2 ANQGSEA. This CDR3 spans 13 amino acids. Trimming pared 3 bases from V and 8 bases from J, leaving 16 bases between.